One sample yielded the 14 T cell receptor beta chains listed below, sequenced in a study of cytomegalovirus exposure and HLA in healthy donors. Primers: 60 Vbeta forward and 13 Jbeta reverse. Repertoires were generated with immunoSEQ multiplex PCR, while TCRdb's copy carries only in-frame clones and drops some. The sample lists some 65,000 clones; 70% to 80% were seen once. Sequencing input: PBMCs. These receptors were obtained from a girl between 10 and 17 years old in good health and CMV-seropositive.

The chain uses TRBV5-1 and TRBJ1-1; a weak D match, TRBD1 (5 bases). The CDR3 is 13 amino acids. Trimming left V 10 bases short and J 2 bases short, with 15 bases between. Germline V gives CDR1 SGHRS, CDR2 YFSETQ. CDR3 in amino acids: CAVQDKSNTEAFF. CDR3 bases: TGCGCCGTACAGGATAAATCCAACACTGAAGCTTTCTTT.

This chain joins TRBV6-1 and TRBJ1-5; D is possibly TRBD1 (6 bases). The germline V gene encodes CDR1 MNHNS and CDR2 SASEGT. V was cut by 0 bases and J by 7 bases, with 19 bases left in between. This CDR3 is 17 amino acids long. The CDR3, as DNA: TGTGCCAGCAGTGAAGCGCTTCGGGTACAGGGATGGCAGCCCCAGCATTTT. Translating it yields CASSEALRVQGWQPQHF.

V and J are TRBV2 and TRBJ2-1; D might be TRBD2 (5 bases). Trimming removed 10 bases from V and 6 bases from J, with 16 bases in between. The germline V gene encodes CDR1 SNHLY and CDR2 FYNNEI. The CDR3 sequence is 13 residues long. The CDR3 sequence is CATSGVSPNEQFF. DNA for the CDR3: TGTGCCACCTCCGGGGTCTCCCCCAATGAGCAGTTCTTC.

The CDR3 loop is CASSSYRGRNSPLHF. CDR3 in DNA: TGTGCCAGCAGCTCCTACAGGGGGCGGAATTCACCCCTCCACTTT. V gene TRBV4-2 combines with J gene TRBJ1-6; 9 bases fit TRBD1. The CDR3 runs 15 residues. Germline loops: CDR1 LGHNA, CDR2 YNFKEQ. Germline trimming cut 5 bases from V and 7 bases from J; bases unmatched to any gene: 6.

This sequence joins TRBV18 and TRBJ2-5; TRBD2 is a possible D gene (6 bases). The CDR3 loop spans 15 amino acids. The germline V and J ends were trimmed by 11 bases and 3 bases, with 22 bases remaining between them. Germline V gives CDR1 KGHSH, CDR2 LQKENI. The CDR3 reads CASAGGNLIEETQYF. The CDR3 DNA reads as TGTGCCTCCGCCGGAGGGAACCTCATAGAAGAGACCCAGTACTTC.

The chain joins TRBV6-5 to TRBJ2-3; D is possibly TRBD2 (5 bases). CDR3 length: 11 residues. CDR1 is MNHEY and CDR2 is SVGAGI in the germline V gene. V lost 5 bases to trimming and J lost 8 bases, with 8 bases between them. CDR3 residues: CASSLGSTQYF. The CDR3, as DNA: TGTGCCAGCAGTCTGGGGAGTACGCAGTATTTT.

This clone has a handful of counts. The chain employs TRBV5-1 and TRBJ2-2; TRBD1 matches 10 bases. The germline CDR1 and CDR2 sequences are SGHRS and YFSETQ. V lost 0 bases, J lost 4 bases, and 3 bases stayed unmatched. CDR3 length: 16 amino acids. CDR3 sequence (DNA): TGCGCCAGCAGCTTGGAGACAGGGGGCGGCACCGGGGAGCTGTTTTTT. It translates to CASSLETGGGTGELFF.

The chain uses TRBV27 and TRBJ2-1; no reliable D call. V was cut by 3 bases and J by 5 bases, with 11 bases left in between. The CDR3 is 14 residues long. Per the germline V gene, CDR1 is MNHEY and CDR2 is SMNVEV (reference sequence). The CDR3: CASSLFWADNEQFF. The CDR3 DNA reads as TGTGCCAGCAGTTTGTTCTGGGCTGACAATGAGCAGTTCTTC.

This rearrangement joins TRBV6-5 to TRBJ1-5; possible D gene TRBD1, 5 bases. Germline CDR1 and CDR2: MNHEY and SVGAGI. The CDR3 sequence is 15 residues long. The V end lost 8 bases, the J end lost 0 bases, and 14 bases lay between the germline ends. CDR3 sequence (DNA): TGTGCCAGCGGGCGGGGGGGAACTAGCAATCAGCCCCAGCATTTT. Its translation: CASGRGGTSNQPQHF.

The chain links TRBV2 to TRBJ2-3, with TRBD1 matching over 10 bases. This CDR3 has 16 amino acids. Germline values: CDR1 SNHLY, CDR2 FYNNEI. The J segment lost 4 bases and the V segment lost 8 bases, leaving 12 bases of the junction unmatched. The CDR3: CASRQGDRGHADTQYF. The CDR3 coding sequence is TGTGCCAGCCGACAAGGAGACAGGGGGCATGCAGATACGCAGTATTTT.

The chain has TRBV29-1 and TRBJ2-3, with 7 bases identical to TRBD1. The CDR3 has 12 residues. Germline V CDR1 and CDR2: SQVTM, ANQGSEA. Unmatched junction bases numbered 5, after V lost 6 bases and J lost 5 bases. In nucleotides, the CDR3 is TGCAGCGTCGACAGGGCCCAAGATACGCAGTATTTT. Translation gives CSVDRAQDTQYF.

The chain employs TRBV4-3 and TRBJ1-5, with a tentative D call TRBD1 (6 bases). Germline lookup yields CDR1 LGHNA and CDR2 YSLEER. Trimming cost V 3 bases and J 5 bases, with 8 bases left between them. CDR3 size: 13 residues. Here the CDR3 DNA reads TGCGCCAGCAGCCAGTCAGGGGATCAGCCCCAGCATTTT. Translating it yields CASSQSGDQPQHF.

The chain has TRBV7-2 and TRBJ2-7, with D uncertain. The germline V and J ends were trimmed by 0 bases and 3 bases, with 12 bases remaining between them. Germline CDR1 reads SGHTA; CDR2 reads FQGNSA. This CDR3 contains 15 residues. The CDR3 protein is CASSLAIGPRYEQYF. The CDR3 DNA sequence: TGTGCCAGCAGCTTAGCGATTGGGCCTCGCTACGAGCAGTACTTC.

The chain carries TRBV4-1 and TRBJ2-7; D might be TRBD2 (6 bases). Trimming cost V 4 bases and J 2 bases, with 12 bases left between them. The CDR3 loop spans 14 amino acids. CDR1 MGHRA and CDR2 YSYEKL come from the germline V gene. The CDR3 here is CASSLGSGTYEQYF. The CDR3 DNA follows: TGCGCCAGCAGCCTCGGTAGCGGAACCTACGAGCAGTACTTC.